This T cell receptor (beta chain) comes out of a study of OX40 agonist ivuxolimab in advanced cancers. As for this clone: The antigen is undetermined.

Assay used: immunoSEQ multiplex PCR; TCRdb lists only in-frame clones, some missing. The sample has more than 60,000 clones; roughly nine tenths are singletons. V lost 4 bases, J lost 5 bases, and 12 bases stayed unmatched. Germline V gene data show CDR1 as SGHNT and CDR2 as YYREEE (reference sequence). This CDR3 is 16 amino acids long. Study-wide results and limits: Clones of CD4+ and CD8+ blood T cells grew by week 6 at doses of 0.1 to 3.0 mg/kg. Low normalized T-cell clonal expansion was also seen in some nonresponders.

The sequence came from an adult with an advanced solid tumor such as melanoma, head and neck, liver or kidney cancer. The V and J genes are TRBV5-4 and TRBJ2-5, with 9 bases identical to TRBD1. The source material was CD4+ or CD8+ T cells sorted from blood, sampled in a trial of the OX40 agonist ivuxolimab. CDR3 region: CASSRGGWTGDETQYF. The DNA of the CDR3 is TGTGCCAGCAGCCGAGGGGGGTGGACAGGGGATGAGACCCAGTACTTC.